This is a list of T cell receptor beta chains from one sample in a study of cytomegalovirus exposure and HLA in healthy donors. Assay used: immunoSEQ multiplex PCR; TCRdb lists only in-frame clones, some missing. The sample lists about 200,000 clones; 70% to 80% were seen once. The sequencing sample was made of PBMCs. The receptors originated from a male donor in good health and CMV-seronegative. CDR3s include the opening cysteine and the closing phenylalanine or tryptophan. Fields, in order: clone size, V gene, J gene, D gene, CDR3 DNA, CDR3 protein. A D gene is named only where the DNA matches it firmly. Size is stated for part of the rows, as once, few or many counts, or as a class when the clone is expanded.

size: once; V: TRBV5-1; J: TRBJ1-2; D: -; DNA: TGCGCCAGCAGCTTGGATGGCAGGGTAGAAGATTACACCTTC; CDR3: CASSLDGRVEDYTF
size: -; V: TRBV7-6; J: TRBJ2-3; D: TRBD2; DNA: TGTGCCAGCAGCTTAGCAGGACTAGCGGGCTCCACAGATACGCAGTATTTT; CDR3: CASSLAGLAGSTDTQYF
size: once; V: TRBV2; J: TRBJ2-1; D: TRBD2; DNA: TGTGCCAGCTTTGAGGAGGGGAGGGGCAATGAGCAGTTCTTC; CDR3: CASFEEGRGNEQFF
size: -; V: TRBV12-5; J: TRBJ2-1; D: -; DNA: TGTGCTAGTGACTCCCTCCGGCGGCCCTACAATGAGCAGTTCTTC; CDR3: CASDSLRRPYNEQFF
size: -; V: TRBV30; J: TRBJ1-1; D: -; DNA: TGTGCCTGGAGTGTACAACGGAACACTGAAGCTTTCTTT; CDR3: CAWSVQRNTEAFF
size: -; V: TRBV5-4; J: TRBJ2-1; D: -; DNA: TGTGCCAGCAGCTTAGCGGGTTGGGACAATGAGCAGTTCTTC; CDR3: CASSLAGWDNEQFF
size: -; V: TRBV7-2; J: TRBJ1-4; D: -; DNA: TGTGCCAGCAGCTCTTTTTCCCTCAATGAAAAACTGTTTTTT; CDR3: CASSSFSLNEKLFF
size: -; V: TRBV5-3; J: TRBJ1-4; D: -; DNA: TGTGCCAGAAGCCTCGTGTCGTCTACCTTGACTAATGAAAAACTGTTTTTT; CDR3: CARSLVSSTLTNEKLFF
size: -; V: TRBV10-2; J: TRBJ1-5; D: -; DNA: TGCGCCAGCAGCCCAAAGGGTGGGGGGTCTCCTATATTATTCAATCAGCCCCAGCATTTT; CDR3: CASSPKGGGSPILFNQPQHF
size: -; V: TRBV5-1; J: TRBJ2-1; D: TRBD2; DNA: TGCGCCAGCAGCATGACTAGCGGGATCTACAATGAGCAGTTCTTC; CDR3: CASSMTSGIYNEQFF
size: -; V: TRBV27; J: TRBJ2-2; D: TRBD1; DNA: TGTGCCAGCAGTTCAGGCGGGACAGGGAGGGCCGGGGAGCTGTTTTTT; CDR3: CASSSGGTGRAGELFF
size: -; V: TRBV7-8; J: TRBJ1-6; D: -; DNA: TGTGCCAGCAGCTTAGTTTCAGGCGGGGCCGCGGGTTCACCCCTCCACTTT; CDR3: CASSLVSGGAAGSPLHF
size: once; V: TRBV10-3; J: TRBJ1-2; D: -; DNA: TGTGCCATCAGTGAGGCGGAGGTGAAGGGCTACACCTTC; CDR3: CAISEAEVKGYTF
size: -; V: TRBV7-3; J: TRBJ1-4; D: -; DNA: TGTGCCAGCAGTAGTTTGTCACGCGAAAAACTGTTTTTT; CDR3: CASSSLSREKLFF
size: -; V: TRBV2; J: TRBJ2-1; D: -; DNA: TGTGCCAACCTGGGGACTCCCGCCTACAATGAGCAGTTCTTC; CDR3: CANLGTPAYNEQFF
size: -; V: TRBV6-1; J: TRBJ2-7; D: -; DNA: TGTGCCAGCAGGTCCGGGACTTACCCCTACGAGCAGTACTTC; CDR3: CASRSGTYPYEQYF
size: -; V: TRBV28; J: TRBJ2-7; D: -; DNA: TGTGCCAGCAGTTTAGACAGAGCCTACGAGCAGTACTTC; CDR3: CASSLDRAYEQYF
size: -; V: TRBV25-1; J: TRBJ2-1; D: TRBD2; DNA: TGTGCCAGCAGTGATCCGACTAGCGGGAAATACAATGAGCAGTTCTTC; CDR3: CASSDPTSGKYNEQFF
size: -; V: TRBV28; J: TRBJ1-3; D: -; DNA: TGTGCCAGCAGAGGACTTGGAAACACCATATATTTT; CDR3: CASRGLGNTIYF
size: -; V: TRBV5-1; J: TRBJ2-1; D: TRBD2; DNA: TGCGCCAGCAGCCCGGTGGGCGGGAGGGCCGACAATGAGCAGTTCTTC; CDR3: CASSPVGGRADNEQFF
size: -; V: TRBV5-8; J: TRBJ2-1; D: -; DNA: TGTGCCAGCAGCATGCGACGGCGAGGGTTTGAGCAGTTCTTC; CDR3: CASSMRRRGFEQFF
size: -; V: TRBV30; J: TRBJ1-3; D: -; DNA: TGTGCCTGGAGTATGAAAGCGAGCTCTGGAAACACCATATATTTT; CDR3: CAWSMKASSGNTIYF
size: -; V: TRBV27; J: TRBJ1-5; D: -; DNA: TGTGCCAGCAGTTTGGGGGCTAGTCAGCCCCAGCATTTT; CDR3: CASSLGASQPQHF
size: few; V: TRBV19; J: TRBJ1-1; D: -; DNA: TGTGCCAGTAGTATACAGGGGCAGAACACTGAAGCTTTCTTT; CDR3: CASSIQGQNTEAFF
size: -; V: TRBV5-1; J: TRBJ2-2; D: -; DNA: TGCGCCAGCAGCTTGGAGGGGTACACCGGGGAGCTGTTTTTT; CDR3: CASSLEGYTGELFF
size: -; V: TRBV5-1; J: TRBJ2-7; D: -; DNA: TGCGCCAGCAGCTTTTACCCCACCTACGAGCAGTACTTC; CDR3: CASSFYPTYEQYF
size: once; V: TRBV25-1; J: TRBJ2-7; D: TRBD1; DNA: TGTGCCAGCAAAGAGGGGGCGAAGGGCTACGAGCAGTACTTC; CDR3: CASKEGAKGYEQYF
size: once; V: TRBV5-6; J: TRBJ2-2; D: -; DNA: TGTGCCAGCAGCTTAGCCGCTCTAGCCTATCGAGTCGGGGAGCTGTTTTTT; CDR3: CASSLAALAYRVGELFF